These 14 T cell receptor beta chains were all obtained from the same sample, sequenced in a study of blood T cell repertoires in COVID-19. Profiled with immunoSEQ multiplex PCR; TCRdb holds only in-frame clones, not every one. The table shows approximately 170,000 clones, with approximately 85% occurring only once. Material for sequencing was PBMCs or T cells enriched from blood (not recorded which). The origin of the receptors is a young woman who had recovered from COVID-19.

J is TRBJ2-1 and V is TRBV7-3; 8 bases are a match to TRBD1. Per the germline V gene, CDR1 is SGHTA and CDR2 is FQGTGA. This CDR3 has 15 amino acids. The trim removed 5 bases at V and 9 bases at J, leaving 12 bases unmatched. As DNA, the CDR3 is TGTGCCAGCAGCCCATACGGGACAGGTGGGGGTGAGCAGTTCTTC. As protein: CASSPYGTGGGEQFF.

The chain recombines TRBV28 with TRBJ1-1, with D possibly being TRBD1 (6 bases). Germline V gene sequence: CDR1 MDHEN, CDR2 SYDVKM. The germline V and J ends were trimmed by 5 bases and 0 bases, with 10 bases remaining between them. The CDR3 consists of 14 residues. CDR3 DNA: TGTGCCAGCAGTACCGGGACACTGAACACTGAAGCTTTCTTT. Translated, it gives CASSTGTLNTEAFF. Complete variable domain (other parts from reference TRBV28 and TRBJ1-1): DVKVTQSSRYLVKRTGEKVFLECVQDMDHENMFWYRQDPGLGLRLIYFSYDVKMKEKGDIPEGYSVSREKKERFSLILESASTNQTSMYLCASSTGTLNTEAFFGQGTRLTVV.

Remarks on this clone: The germline gene is not matched at one end of the junction; a read error may be the cause. The gene calls are TRBV5-5 and TRBJ2-2; tentative D call: TRBD1 (5 bases). Germline V gene data show CDR1 as SGHKS and CDR2 as YYEKEE (reference sequence). The CDR3 is 16 amino acids. CDR3 protein: CASSFRGAEGTGELFF. DNA for the CDR3: TGTGCGAGCAGCTTTCGTGGGGCGGAAGGCACCGGGGAGCTGTTTTTT.

The chain is built from TRBV24-1 and TRBJ2-3, with 12 positions matching TRBD2. The CDR3 length is 15 residues. Germline V gene lookup returns CDR1 KGHDR and CDR2 SFDVKD. V trimming: 7 bases; J trimming: 2 bases; junction bases outside the gene matches: 3. CDR3 coding DNA: TGTGCCACCAGCCTAGCGGGAGGGACCACAGATACGCAGTATTTT. It translates to CATSLAGGTTDTQYF.

The CDR3 DNA sequence: TGTGCCTGGAAGGGGTCGGGACAGGGGTATGAGCAGTTCTTC. This gives the protein CAWKGSGQGYEQFF. This rearrangement joins TRBV30 to TRBJ2-1; 10 positions match TRBD1. CDR1 is GTSNPN and CDR2 is SVGIG in the germline V gene (reference sequence). The V segment lost 4 bases and the J segment 8 bases; nucleotides outside the gene matches: 8. This CDR3 region has 14 residues.

V is TRBV28 and J is TRBJ2-4; 7 bases align to TRBD2. Germline trimming cut 4 bases from V and 8 bases from J; bases unmatched to any gene: 2. The CDR3 spans 12 residues. CDR1 MDHEN and CDR2 SYDVKM come from the germline V gene. Here the CDR3 reads CASSWTRYIQYF. The CDR3 DNA sequence: TGTGCCAGCAGTTGGACTAGGTACATTCAGTACTTC.

The chain has TRBV7-2 and TRBJ2-7, with a weak D call TRBD2 (5 bases). V was pared by 3 bases and J by 2 bases, with 11 bases between. There are 14 residues in the CDR3. Germline CDR1 SGHTA, CDR2 FQGNSA. CDR3 sequence reads: CASSLWEWAYEQYF. The DNA for the CDR3 is TGTGCCAGCAGCTTGTGGGAGTGGGCCTACGAGCAGTACTTC.

The V gene is TRBV7-9, the J gene TRBJ2-7; the match to TRBD1 covers 7 bases. The CDR3 loop spans 14 amino acids. Germline lookup yields CDR1 SEHNR and CDR2 FQNEAQ (reference sequence). The V and J ends lost 5 bases and 1 base, in that order; junction bases with no gene match: 5. In DNA, the CDR3 is TGTGCCAGCAGCCCTCAGGGGGAATCCTACGAGCAGTACTTC. Protein sequence: CASSPQGESYEQYF.

The rearrangement joins TRBV2 to TRBJ1-1, with TRBD1 identical over 8 bases. The length of the CDR3 is 14 residues. V shed 3 bases and J 3 bases; nucleotides not matched to a gene: 3. Per the germline V gene, CDR1 is SNHLY and CDR2 is FYNNEI. The CDR3 region is CASSDDRGYTEAFF. In DNA, the CDR3 is TGTGCCAGCAGTGATGACAGGGGCTACACTGAAGCTTTCTTT.

This chain links TRBV28 with TRBJ2-7; D is uncertain. The CDR3 runs 12 residues. CDR1 and CDR2 (germline): MDHEN, SYDVKM. The V end was cut by 1 base, the J end by 6 bases, with 7 bases between. Here the CDR3 DNA reads TGTGCCAGCAGTTTATCCCCGGGCGAGCAGTACTTC. Its translation: CASSLSPGEQYF. Using reference TRBV28 and TRBJ2-7 for the parts outside the CDR3, the full variable domain is DVKVTQSSRYLVKRTGEKVFLECVQDMDHENMFWYRQDPGLGLRLIYFSYDVKMKEKGDIPEGYSVSREKKERFSLILESASTNQTSMYLCASSLSPGEQYFGPGTRLTVT.

The CDR3 nucleotides read TGTGCCAGCTCCGGGACTAGCGGGGGGGCCGGGCTCGAGCAGTTCTTC. It is translated as CASSGTSGGAGLEQFF. The V call is TRBV28, the J call TRBJ2-1; the match to TRBD2 covers 16 bases. The CDR3 consists of 16 residues. CDR1 is MDHEN, CDR2 SYDVKM, per germline. V lost 8 bases to trimming and J lost 10 bases; unmatched junction nucleotides: 11.

The chain carries TRBV7-2 and TRBJ2-1; 10 bases are shared with TRBD1. CDR1 is SGHTA, CDR2 FQGNSA, per germline. The CDR3 loop spans 15 amino acids. V lost 1 base to trimming and J lost 7 bases; unmatched junction nucleotides: 4. CDR3 residues: CASSLDRTGGNEQFF. The CDR3 coding sequence is TGTGCCAGCAGCTTAGACCGGACAGGGGGTAATGAGCAGTTCTTC.

This chain uses TRBV6-6 with TRBJ2-7, with 7 bases that match TRBD2. The CDR3 has 12 residues. Unmatched junction bases numbered 8, after V lost 9 bases and J lost 6 bases. CDR1 and CDR2 from the germline V gene are MNHNY and SVGAGI (reference sequence). The CDR3 DNA reads as TGTGCCAGTCACCGTGGGGGGGGCGAGCAGTACTTC. It translates to CASHRGGGEQYF.

The gene calls are TRBV28 and TRBJ1-1, with a weak D call TRBD1 (6 bases). This CDR3 region has 15 residues. The germline V gene has CDR1 MDHEN and CDR2 SYDVKM. V shed 4 bases and J shed 1 base, with 13 bases lying between them. CDR3 protein: CASSSGGGQNTEAFF. The CDR3 coding sequence is TGTGCCAGCAGTTCCGGGGGGGGGCAGAACACTGAAGCTTTCTTT.